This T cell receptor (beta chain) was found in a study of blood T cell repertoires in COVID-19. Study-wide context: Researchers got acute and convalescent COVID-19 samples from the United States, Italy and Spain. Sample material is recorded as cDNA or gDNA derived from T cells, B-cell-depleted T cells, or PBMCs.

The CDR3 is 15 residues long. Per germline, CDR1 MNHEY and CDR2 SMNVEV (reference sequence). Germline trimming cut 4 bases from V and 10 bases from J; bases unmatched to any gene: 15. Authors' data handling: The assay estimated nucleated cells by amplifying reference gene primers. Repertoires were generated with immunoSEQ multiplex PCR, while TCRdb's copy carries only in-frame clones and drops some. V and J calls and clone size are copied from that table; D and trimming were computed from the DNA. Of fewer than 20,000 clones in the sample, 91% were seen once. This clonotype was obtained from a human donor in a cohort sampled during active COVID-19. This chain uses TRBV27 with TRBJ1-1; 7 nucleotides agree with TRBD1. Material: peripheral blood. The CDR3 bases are TGTGCCAGCAGTTCCCTGACAGGGTTCAGGCTAAGAGCTTTCTTT. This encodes CASSSLTGFRLRAFF.